These 16 T cell receptor beta chains were sequenced from one sample in a study of cytomegalovirus exposure and HLA in healthy donors. Amplification used 60 Vbeta primers and 13 Jbeta primers. Sequencing used immunoSEQ multiplex PCR; TCRdb keeps in-frame clones, though not all of them. The sample includes around 300,000 clones, 84% of them seen just once. The sequencing input was PBMCs. The receptors originated from a woman in her thirties or forties in good health and CMV-seropositive.

The gene calls are TRBV29-1 and TRBJ2-5; no firm D call. The V gene lost 3 bases and the J gene lost 1 base, with 9 bases spanning the gap. The CDR3 length is 13 residues. Germline CDR1 SQVTM, CDR2 ANQGSEA. CDR3 residues: CSVDLAAQETQYF. The CDR3 bases are TGCAGCGTTGATCTGGCTGCCCAAGAGACCCAGTACTTC.

The chain is built from TRBV28 and TRBJ1-2; D not certain. The CDR3 contains 13 residues. Germline loops: CDR1 MDHEN, CDR2 SYDVKM. Deletions cut 2 bases from V and 5 bases from J, with 9 bases between. CDR3 sequence: CASSLRYLYGYTF. CDR3 bases: TGTGCCAGCAGTTTACGGTACCTATATGGCTACACCTTC.

This clone has more than one count but fewer than ten. The chain uses TRBV30 and TRBJ1-4; a weak D match, TRBD1 (5 bases). V lost 0 bases and J 7 bases, leaving 12 bases between the germline ends. The CDR3 is 14 amino acids. Germline V gene lookup returns CDR1 GTSNPN and CDR2 SVGIG (reference sequence). The CDR3 region is CAWSVAGGGEKLFF. The CDR3 DNA follows: TGTGCCTGGAGTGTAGCGGGTGGGGGTGAAAAACTGTTTTTT.

The CDR3 DNA reads TGTGCCTCGGGGGTACAGGAGTCCTACAATGAGCAGTTCTTC. Protein: CASGVQESYNEQFF. The V and J genes are TRBV10-3 and TRBJ2-1, with a tentative D call TRBD2 (6 bases). Germline V lookup: CDR1 ENHRY, CDR2 SYGVKD. The CDR3 sequence is 14 residues long. The V end was cut by 11 bases, the J end by 1 base, with 15 bases between.

The rearrangement joins TRBV4-1 to TRBJ2-1; D is perhaps TRBD2 (6 bases). Deletions cut 0 bases from V and 1 base from J, with 10 bases between. CDR1 is MGHRA, CDR2 YSYEKL, per germline. This CDR3 contains 16 residues. CDR3 DNA sequence: TGCGCCAGCAGCCAAGAGGGGGGAGGTTCCTACAATGAGCAGTTCTTC. Translating gives CASSQEGGGSYNEQFF.

Only a few counts were recorded for this clone. V is TRBV15 and J is TRBJ2-7; D not certain. The germline V and J ends were trimmed by 0 bases and 3 bases, with 9 bases remaining between them. Germline loops: CDR1 LNHNV, CDR2 YYDKDF (reference sequence). The CDR3 has 14 residues. This chain's CDR3 is CATSREAPHYEQYF. The CDR3 coding sequence is TGTGCCACCAGCAGAGAGGCACCTCACTACGAGCAGTACTTC.

The chain uses TRBV5-1 and TRBJ2-7, with a weak D call TRBD2 (6 bases). CDR1 is SGHRS and CDR2 is YFSETQ in the germline V gene. V lost 2 bases and J 4 bases, leaving 13 bases between the germline ends. This CDR3 is 14 amino acids long. The CDR3 loop is CASSLGSGNYEQYF. CDR3 DNA sequence: TGCGCCAGCAGCTTAGGTAGCGGAAATTACGAGCAGTACTTC.

The chain uses TRBV11-3 and TRBJ2-5; TRBD2 aligns across 7 bases. The CDR3 sequence is 14 residues long. CDR1 is SGHNT and CDR2 is YENEEA in the germline V gene. The ends lost 8 bases at V and 3 bases at J; junction bases unmatched: 9. The CDR3 protein is CASRKRDLEETQYF. The DNA for the CDR3 is TGTGCCAGCCGGAAGCGGGATTTAGAAGAGACCCAGTACTTC.

This clone was detected only once. The chain is built from TRBV19 and TRBJ2-7; a weak D match, TRBD2 (5 bases). V gave up 1 base and J gave up 0 bases, with 7 bases separating them. This CDR3 spans 14 amino acids. CDR1 and CDR2 from the germline V gene are LNHDA and SQIVND (reference sequence). The CDR3 DNA sequence: TGTGCCAGTAGTATAGGCGGGTTCTCCTACGAGCAGTACTTC. Translation gives CASSIGGFSYEQYF.

This sequence joins TRBV5-1 and TRBJ2-3; 8 nucleotides match TRBD2. Germline lookup yields CDR1 SGHRS and CDR2 YFSETQ. Trimming cost V 4 bases and J 1 base; bases outside gene matches: 8. The CDR3 runs to 16 residues. The CDR3, as DNA: TGCGCCAGCAGCCCGCGGACTAGCCCAGGCACAGATACGCAGTATTTT. Encoded protein: CASSPRTSPGTDTQYF.

This clone was seen once. The rearrangement links TRBV6-1 to TRBJ2-5, with 9 nucleotides matching TRBD1. This CDR3 is built from 13 residues. V lost 8 bases, J lost 5 bases, and 6 bases stayed unmatched. Looked up from germline, CDR1 is MNHNS and CDR2 is SASEGT. CDR3 DNA sequence: TGTGCCAGCCACGTACAGGGGGCCGAGACCCAGTACTTC. Amino acid sequence: CASHVQGAETQYF.

The chain employs TRBV7-3 and TRBJ1-6; TRBD1 aligns across 7 bases. This CDR3 has 14 amino acids. Germline CDR1 and CDR2: SGHTA and FQGTGA. V shed 3 bases, J shed 6 bases, and the junction held 2 bases outside the gene matches. CDR3 in DNA: TGTGCCAGCAGCTTGGGACAGATTAATTCACCCCTCCACTTT. This gives the protein CASSLGQINSPLHF.

This clone was seen more than once but under ten times. The rearrangement joins TRBV4-2 to TRBJ1-3, with 8 bases matching TRBD1. The CDR3 consists of 13 residues. Trimming cost V 7 bases and J 4 bases; bases outside gene matches: 3. Per the germline V gene, CDR1 is LGHNA and CDR2 is YNFKEQ. CDR3 region: CASKGQGGNTIYF. CDR3 DNA: TGTGCCAGCAAAGGACAGGGAGGAAACACCATATATTTT.

The CDR3 region has the DNA TGTGCCAGCAGCTCCGGGACAGGACTCTACGAGCAGTACTTC. Encoded protein: CASSSGTGLYEQYF. The rearrangement uses TRBV5-6 and TRBJ2-7, with 8 bases aligning to TRBD1. This CDR3 is 14 amino acids long. The J segment lost 3 bases and the V segment lost 3 bases, leaving 5 bases of the junction unmatched. Germline CDR1 and CDR2: SGHDT and YYEEEE.

The chain joins TRBV7-2 to TRBJ2-2; D might be TRBD1 (6 bases). Trimming stripped 4 bases from V and 7 bases from J, with 13 bases between. This CDR3 comprises 14 residues. Germline CDR1 reads SGHTA; CDR2 reads FQGNSA. The CDR3 nucleotides are TGTGCCAGCAGCTCCAACCAGGACAGCGGGGAGCTGTTTTTT. It yields the protein CASSSNQDSGELFF.

This clone came up once. The V and J genes are TRBV19 and TRBJ2-7; 10 nucleotides match TRBD2. Trimming removed 5 bases from V and 5 bases from J; junction bases left unmatched: 6. The CDR3 contains 14 residues. The V gene's germline CDR1 is LNHDA and CDR2 SQIVND (reference sequence). CDR3 in DNA: TGTGCCAGTAGTGGGTCCCTAGCGGGAGACGAGCAGTACTTC. Translating gives CASSGSLAGDEQYF.